The clone carrying this TCR beta chain was found once. Antigen: not known. The data are from a study of Ad26.COV2.S vaccination and SARS-CoV-2 variants. Findings and limits, study-wide: The study found higher spike-specific TCR breadth in vaccine than placebo recipients. Reports say spike-specific CD8+ and CD4+ T cell responses covered substantial breadth after vaccination. The TCR breadth and depth analyses may have produced an underestimate of total T cell responses.

The data were produced by immunoSEQ multiplex PCR, yet TCRdb's version contains in-frame clones alone and is incomplete. The sample yields over 90,000 clones, over 70% seen once. The germline V gene encodes CDR1 DFQATT and CDR2 SNEGSKA (reference sequence). Trimming removed 5 bases from V and 9 bases from J, with 11 bases in between. The CDR3 length is 11 residues. The chain couples TRBV20-1 to TRBJ2-1; D uncertain. This sample comprised peripheral blood, obtained after recovery from COVID-19. This receptor was identified in a human donor who had recovered from COVID-19. The CDR3 DNA sequence: TGCAGTGCTCGTGGGCCTCTTGAGCAGTTCTTC. This encodes CSARGPLEQFF.